These 15 T cell receptor beta chains were all obtained from the same sample, sequenced in a study of neurological immune-mediated disorders. MiXCR was run by TCRdb on the 5' RACE reads, yielding one entry per CDR3 protein. The sample shows about 79,000 distinct CDR3 sequences, 13% to 15% of them seen only once. The specimen was PBMCs. These receptors came from a woman aged 45-60 years in good health.

Ten or more counts support this clonotype. V is TRBV5-1 and J is TRBJ2-2; D gene uncertain. V shed 0 bases and J shed 6 bases, with 3 bases lying between them. Germline V CDR1 and CDR2: SGHRS, YFSETQ. CDR3 length equals 12 residues. In DNA form, the CDR3 reads TGCGCCAGCAGCTTGGGGTCCGGGGAGCTGTTTTTT. Its protein product is CASSLGSGELFF.

The rearrangement links TRBV5-1 to TRBJ2-3; TRBD1 matches 7 bases. This CDR3 is 16 amino acids long. The trim removed 4 bases at V and 1 base at J, leaving 9 bases unmatched. CDR1 and CDR2 from the germline V gene are SGHRS and YFSETQ. The DNA of the CDR3 is TGCGCCAGCAGCCCGGACAGGCTGGGAGGCACAGATACGCAGTATTTT. It specifies CASSPDRLGGTDTQYF.

This clonotype occurred many times. The genes are TRBV20-1 and TRBJ1-2; D perhaps matches TRBD1 (6 bases). The CDR3 is 12 residues long. The V gene lost 5 bases and the J gene lost 4 bases, with 11 bases spanning the gap. CDR1 is DFQATT and CDR2 is SNEGSKA in the germline V gene (reference sequence). CDR3 sequence (DNA): TGCAGTGCTCCACAGGGACGCTATGGCTACACCTTC. It specifies CSAPQGRYGYTF.

This clonotype occurred a few times. The CDR3 loop is CSALLLADTQYF. The CDR3 nucleotides read TGCAGTGCTCTCCTGCTCGCAGATACGCAGTATTTT. V and J are TRBV20-1 and TRBJ2-3; unclear D gene. The CDR3 runs to 12 residues. V gave up 5 bases and J gave up 4 bases, with 10 bases separating them. From germline, CDR1 is DFQATT and CDR2 SNEGSKA (reference sequence).

This clonotype was seen repeatedly, ten times or more. The chain joins TRBV5-1 to TRBJ1-4; 8 nucleotides align to TRBD1. This CDR3 is built from 15 residues. The V and J ends lost 4 bases and 4 bases, in that order; junction bases with no gene match: 6. Germline-derived CDR1 and CDR2 are SGHRS and YFSETQ. Written as DNA, the CDR3 is TGCGCCAGCAGCCCGGACAGGGTGGTTAATGAAAAACTGTTTTTT. Translation gives CASSPDRVVNEKLFF. The variable domain in full, with the rest retrieved from reference TRBV5-1 and TRBJ1-4, is KAGVTQTPRYLIKTRGQQVTLSCSPISGHRSVSWYQQTPGQGLQFLFEYFSETQRNKGNFPGRFSGRQFSNSRSEMNVSTLELGDSALYLCASSPDRVVNEKLFFGSGTQLSVL.

This clonotype appeared many times. This chain uses TRBV9 with TRBJ2-5; TRBD2 agrees at 7 bases. The germline CDR1 and CDR2 sequences are SGDLS and YYNGEE. The CDR3 sequence is 16 residues long. The ends lost 2 bases at V and 2 bases at J; junction bases unmatched: 9. The CDR3 here is CASSVTTSSTQETQYF. DNA of the CDR3: TGTGCCAGCAGCGTTACGACTAGCAGCACACAAGAGACCCAGTACTTC.

This clonotype occurred many times. V usage is TRBV5-1 and J usage is TRBJ2-7; the D gene is possibly TRBD2 (5 bases). The CDR3 runs 14 residues. Trimming left V 0 bases short and J 3 bases short, with 10 bases between. Germline V gene sequence: CDR1 SGHRS, CDR2 YFSETQ. In DNA, the CDR3 is TGCGCCAGCAGCTTGGGCGGGTTTAGCTACGAGCAGTACTTC. It specifies CASSLGGFSYEQYF.

This clonotype showed up many times. One end of the junction varies from germline; a read error may be responsible. This chain links TRBV6-2 or TRBV6-3 with TRBJ2-3; either TRBD1 or TRBD2 may supply D (5 bases each). Germline V lookup: CDR1 MNHEY, CDR2 SVGEGT. The CDR3 has 12 residues. Here the CDR3 DNA reads TGTGCCAGCAGCTACTGGGGGGATACGCAGTATTTT. Translation gives CASSYWGDTQYF.

This clonotype was seen at least ten times. The V gene is TRBV7-2, the J gene TRBJ2-5; the match to TRBD2 covers 8 bases. V shed 1 base and J 3 bases; nucleotides not matched to a gene: 4. From germline, CDR1 is SGHTA and CDR2 FQGNSA. The CDR3 extends over 15 amino acids. The CDR3 here is CASSLVLAVEETQYF. DNA for the CDR3: TGTGCCAGCAGCTTAGTACTAGCGGTTGAAGAGACCCAGTACTTC.

This clonotype was seen at least ten times. This chain uses TRBV20-1 with TRBJ1-5; tentative D call: TRBD1 (5 bases). V lost 4 bases to trimming and J lost 7 bases, with 17 bases between them. CDR1 DFQATT and CDR2 SNEGSKA come from the germline V gene (reference sequence). The CDR3 has 14 residues. The CDR3 coding sequence is TGCAGTGCTAAGTACGGGACGCCGGAGCAGCCCCAGCATTTT. Its protein is CSAKYGTPEQPQHF.

This clonotype was counted ten times or more. V usage is TRBV5-1 and J usage is TRBJ2-2; TRBD2 agrees at 8 bases. V lost 3 bases, J lost 2 bases, and 6 bases stayed unmatched. The length of the CDR3 is 16 residues. The germline V gene has CDR1 SGHRS and CDR2 YFSETQ. CDR3 sequence (DNA): TGCGCCAGCAGCTACACCGGGACTAGAAACACCGGGGAGCTGTTTTTT. This sequence encodes CASSYTGTRNTGELFF.

In this sample, this clonotype turned up many times. The J gene is TRBJ2-7, the V gene TRBV6-5; TRBD1 or TRBD2 may be the D gene (5 bases each). Germline values: CDR1 MNHEY, CDR2 SVGAGI. V dropped 5 bases and J dropped 0 bases, with 14 bases sitting between them. This CDR3 contains 15 residues. As DNA, the CDR3 is TGTGCCAGCAGTACGGGACGTATGAGCTCCTACGAGCAGTACTTC. This codes for CASSTGRMSSYEQYF.

This clonotype has at least ten counts. This chain links TRBV27 with TRBJ1-3; no clear D gene. Germline V gene sequence: CDR1 MNHEY, CDR2 SMNVEV (reference sequence). This CDR3 is built from 14 residues. Trimming left V 7 bases short and J 0 bases short, with 10 bases between. CDR3 coding DNA: TGTGCCAGCAAACCCAGATACTCTGGAAACACCATATATTTT. It yields the protein CASKPRYSGNTIYF.

At least ten counts were recorded for this clonotype. The chain employs TRBV5-1 and TRBJ2-1; 9 bases are shared with TRBD2. V trimming: 2 bases; J trimming: 4 bases; junction bases outside the gene matches: 4. The CDR3 loop spans 15 amino acids. Germline-derived CDR1 and CDR2 are SGHRS and YFSETQ. CDR3 sequence (DNA): TGCGCCAGCAGCTTCTCTAGCGGGGAATACAATGAGCAGTTCTTC. Protein sequence: CASSFSSGEYNEQFF.

This chain uses TRBV5-1 with TRBJ2-7, with D hard to call. Germline V CDR1 and CDR2: SGHRS, YFSETQ. V shed 2 bases and J shed 2 bases, with 14 bases lying between them. The CDR3 totals 15 residues. CDR3 sequence (DNA): TGCGCCAGCAGCTTCTTTTCAGACACCACCTACGAGCAGTACTTC. This encodes CASSFFSDTTYEQYF. Together with reference TRBV5-1 and TRBJ2-7, the CDR3 gives the full variable domain: KAGVTQTPRYLIKTRGQQVTLSCSPISGHRSVSWYQQTPGQGLQFLFEYFSETQRNKGNFPGRFSGRQFSNSRSEMNVSTLELGDSALYLCASSFFSDTTYEQYFGPGTRLTVT.